The T cell receptor beta chain described here comes from a study of OX40 agonist ivuxolimab in advanced cancers. Across the whole study: Partial responses were achieved by three patients, one with hepatocellular carcinoma and two with cutaneous melanoma. Points from the study as a whole: With doses of 0.1-3.0 mg/kg, partial responders showed among the lowest clonal expansion. Clonal expansion from baseline to week 6 occurred in both CD4+ and CD8+ T cells. In CD8+ T cells, expanded clones were on average more numerous than in CD4+.

Sequencing used immunoSEQ multiplex PCR; TCRdb keeps in-frame clones, though not all of them. Of 60,000 to 95,000 clones listed, 80% to 90% were seen once; the top ten hold 15% to 20%. Only a few counts were recorded for this clone. Its target is unknown. The CDR3 length is 11 residues. Germline assignment: CDR1 KGHSH and CDR2 LQKENI. Trimming removed 2 bases from V and 7 bases from J, with 5 bases in between. The material was CD4+ or CD8+ T cells sorted from blood, obtained in a trial of the OX40 agonist ivuxolimab. This TCR derives from an adult with an advanced solid tumor such as melanoma, head and neck, liver or kidney cancer. The chain links TRBV18 to TRBJ1-1; D gene unclear. The CDR3 spells CASSPKDEAFF. CDR3 nucleotides: TGTGCCAGCTCACCAAAAGATGAAGCTTTCTTT.